Listed here are 9 T cell receptor beta chains from one sample, sequenced in a study of T cell responses to AZD1222 COVID-19 vaccine. The table came from immunoSEQ multiplex PCR; TCRdb's copy has only in-frame clones and leaves some out. The sample consists of under 80,000 clones, around 80% of them appearing once. Sample: peripheral blood, taken on day 0 of AZD1222 vaccination. Source of these receptors: an adult in good health.

The gene calls are TRBV19 and TRBJ2-2, with D tentatively TRBD1 or TRBD2 (6 bases each). V lost 7 bases and J lost 4, with 19 bases in between. This CDR3 has 16 residues. Germline V gives CDR1 LNHDA, CDR2 SQIVND (reference sequence). CDR3 loop: CASIGGTGFSTGELFF. The CDR3 coding sequence is TGTGCCAGTATAGGGGGGACGGGCTTTAGCACCGGGGAGCTGTTTTTT.

The chain carries TRBV6-5 and TRBJ1-1, with D perhaps matching TRBD1 (5 bases). V lost 0 bases, J lost 4 bases, and 12 bases lay in between. Germline assignment: CDR1 MNHEY and CDR2 SVGAGI. This CDR3 comprises 15 residues. CDR3: CASSYSRSGITEAFF. CDR3 nucleotides: TGTGCCAGCAGTTACTCGAGATCAGGGATCACTGAAGCTTTCTTT.

This chain joins TRBV19 and TRBJ1-4; D ambiguous. Germline values: CDR1 LNHDA, CDR2 SQIVND (reference sequence). V was shortened by 1 base and J by 0 bases, with 9 bases between the two germline ends. The CDR3 runs 16 residues. This chain's CDR3 is CASSIGASATNEKLFF. The CDR3 bases are TGTGCCAGTAGTATAGGAGCCTCCGCAACTAATGAAAAACTGTTTTTT.

This clone showed up just a few times. The genes are TRBV18 and TRBJ1-6; D not certain. The CDR3 sequence is 12 residues long. V lost 3 bases to trimming and J lost 7 bases, with 4 bases between them. Germline-derived CDR1 and CDR2 are KGHSH and LQKENI. The CDR3 here is CASSPGNSPLHF. In DNA form, the CDR3 reads TGTGCCAGCTCACCGGGGAATTCACCCCTCCACTTT.

CDR3 protein: CASSLKGTGGDEKLFF. The CDR3 DNA sequence: TGTGCCAGCAGCTTAAAGGGGACAGGGGGAGATGAAAAACTGTTTTTT. V usage is TRBV7-9 and J usage is TRBJ1-4, with 11 bases lining up with TRBD1. J lost 6 bases, V lost 2 bases, and 5 bases had no gene match. The CDR3 is 16 residues long. The germline V gene encodes CDR1 SEHNR and CDR2 FQNEAQ (reference sequence).

DNA for the CDR3: TGTGCCTGGACCACAGGGGGCGTCCAGCCCCAGCATTTT. As protein: CAWTTGGVQPQHF. This sequence joins TRBV30 and TRBJ1-5; 9 positions match TRBD1. V lost 4 bases to trimming and J lost 7 bases; unmatched junction nucleotides: 5. Germline V gene lookup returns CDR1 GTSNPN and CDR2 SVGIG (reference sequence). CDR3 length: 13 residues.

V gene TRBV19 combines with J gene TRBJ1-5, with no clear D. Germline V CDR1 and CDR2: LNHDA, SQIVND (reference sequence). Trimming took off 0 bases at V and 3 bases at J, with 12 bases between the two ends. The CDR3 length is 16 residues. The CDR3 is CASSIDHNGFNQPQHF. The CDR3 coding sequence is TGTGCCAGTAGTATAGATCATAATGGCTTCAATCAGCCCCAGCATTTT.

This clone was recorded only once. The chain joins TRBV9 to TRBJ2-7; a possible D gene is TRBD1 (5 bases). The germline gives CDR1 SGDLS, CDR2 YYNGEE. The V end was cut by 0 bases, the J end by 4 bases, with 17 bases between. The CDR3 length is 16 residues. The CDR3 region is CASSVEGVGERYEQYF. CDR3 nucleotide sequence: TGTGCCAGCAGCGTAGAAGGGGTAGGGGAACGATACGAGCAGTACTTC.

The rearrangement joins TRBV5-1 to TRBJ1-1; D possibly corresponds to TRBD1 (6 bases). Per the germline V gene, CDR1 is SGHRS and CDR2 is YFSETQ. Trimming pared 4 bases from V and 0 bases from J, leaving 10 bases between. The CDR3 is 14 amino acids. CDR3: CASSPQGLNTEAFF. For the CDR3, the DNA is TGCGCCAGCAGCCCTCAGGGGCTGAACACTGAAGCTTTCTTT.